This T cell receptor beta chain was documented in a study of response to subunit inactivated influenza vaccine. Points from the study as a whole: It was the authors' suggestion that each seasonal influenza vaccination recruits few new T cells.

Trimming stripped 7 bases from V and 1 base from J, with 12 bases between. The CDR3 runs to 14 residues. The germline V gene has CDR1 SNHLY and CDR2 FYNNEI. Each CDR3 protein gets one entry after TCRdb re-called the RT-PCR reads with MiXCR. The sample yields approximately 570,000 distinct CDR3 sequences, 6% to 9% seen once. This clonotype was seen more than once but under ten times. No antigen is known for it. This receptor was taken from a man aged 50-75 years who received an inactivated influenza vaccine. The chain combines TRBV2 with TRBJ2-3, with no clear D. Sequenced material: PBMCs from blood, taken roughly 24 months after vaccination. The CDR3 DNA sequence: TGTGCCAGCACGGGTAACGTCGGCACAGATACGCAGTATTTT. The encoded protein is CASTGNVGTDTQYF.